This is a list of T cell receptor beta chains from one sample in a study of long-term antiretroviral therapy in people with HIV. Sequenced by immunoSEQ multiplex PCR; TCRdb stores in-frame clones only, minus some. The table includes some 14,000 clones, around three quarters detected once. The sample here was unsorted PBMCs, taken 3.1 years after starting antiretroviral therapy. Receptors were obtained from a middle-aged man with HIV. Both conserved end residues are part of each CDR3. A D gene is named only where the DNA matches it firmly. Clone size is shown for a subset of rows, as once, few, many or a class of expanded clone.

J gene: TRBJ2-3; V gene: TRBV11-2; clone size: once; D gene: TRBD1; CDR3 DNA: TGTGCCAGCAGCCAGGGGGAAGATACGCAGTATTTT; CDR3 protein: CASSQGEDTQYF
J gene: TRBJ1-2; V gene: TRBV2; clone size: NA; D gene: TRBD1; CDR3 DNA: TGTGCCAGCAGTGATCGGGACAGCGATCTCTATGGCTACACCTTC; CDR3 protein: CASSDRDSDLYGYTF
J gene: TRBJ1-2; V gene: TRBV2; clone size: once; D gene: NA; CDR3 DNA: TGTGCCAGCATGACAGCTTATGGCTACACCTTC; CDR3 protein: CASMTAYGYTF
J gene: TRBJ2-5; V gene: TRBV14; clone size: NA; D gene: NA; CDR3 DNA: TGTGCCAGCAGCCAAGACCCCCGTTCCTCACTGGAGACCCAGTACTTC; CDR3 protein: CASSQDPRSSLETQYF
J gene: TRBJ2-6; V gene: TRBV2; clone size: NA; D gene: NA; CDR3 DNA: TGTGCCAGCAGTCTCCGGGGAGTTACGAACTCTGGGGCCAACGTCCTGACTTTC; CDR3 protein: CASSLRGVTNSGANVLTF
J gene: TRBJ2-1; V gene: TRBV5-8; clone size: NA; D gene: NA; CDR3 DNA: TGTGCCAGCAGCCCGGATGTTGAGCAGTTCTTC; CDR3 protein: CASSPDVEQFF
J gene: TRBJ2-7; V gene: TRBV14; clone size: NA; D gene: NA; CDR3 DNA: TGTGCCAGCAGCCAAGATTCAGGGTTAGCCTACGAGCAGTACTTC; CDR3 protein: CASSQDSGLAYEQYF
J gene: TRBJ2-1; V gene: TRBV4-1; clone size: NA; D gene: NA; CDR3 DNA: TGCGCCAGCAGCCAACTAGGACTCCTCCATGAGCAGTTCTTC; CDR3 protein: CASSQLGLLHEQFF
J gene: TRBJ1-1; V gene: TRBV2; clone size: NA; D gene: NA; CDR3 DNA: TGTGCCAGCAGTGAATGGGCAGGGAGGAGTGAAGCTTTCTTT; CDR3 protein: CASSEWAGRSEAFF
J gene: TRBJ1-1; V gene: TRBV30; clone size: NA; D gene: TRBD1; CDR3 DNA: TGTGCCTGGAGTGTTGGACAGGGGAGGAACACTGAAGCTTTCTTT; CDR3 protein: CAWSVGQGRNTEAFF
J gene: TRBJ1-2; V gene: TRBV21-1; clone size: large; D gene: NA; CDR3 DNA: TGTGCCAGCAGCAAAGAAGGAAGAAGCCTCTATGGCTACACCTTC; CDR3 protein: CASSKEGRSLYGYTF
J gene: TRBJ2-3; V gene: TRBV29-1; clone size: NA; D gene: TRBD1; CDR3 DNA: TGCAGCGTTGAAGGGACAGGGTTAACAGATACGCAGTATTTT; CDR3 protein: CSVEGTGLTDTQYF
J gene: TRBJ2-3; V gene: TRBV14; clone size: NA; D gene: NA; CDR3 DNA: TGTGCCAGCAGCCAAGGAAGCAGAACCCTTAGCACAGATACGCAGTATTTT; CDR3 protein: CASSQGSRTLSTDTQYF
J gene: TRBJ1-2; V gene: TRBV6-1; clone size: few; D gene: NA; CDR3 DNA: TGTGCCAGCAAGGGCAGGGTCTGGGACTATGGCTACACCTTC; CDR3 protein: CASKGRVWDYGYTF
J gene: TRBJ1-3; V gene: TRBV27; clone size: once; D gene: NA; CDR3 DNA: TGTGCCAGCAGTTTTTCACGCTCTGGAAACACCATATATTTT; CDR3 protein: CASSFSRSGNTIYF
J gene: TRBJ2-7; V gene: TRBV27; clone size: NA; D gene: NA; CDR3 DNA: TGTGCCAGCAGTCCTGGCGGACCCTACGAGCAGTACTTC; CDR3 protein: CASSPGGPYEQYF
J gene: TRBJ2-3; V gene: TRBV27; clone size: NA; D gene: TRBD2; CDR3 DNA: TGTGCCAGCAGTTTGGGAGCGGGGATCCCAGATACGCAGTATTTT; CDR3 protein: CASSLGAGIPDTQYF
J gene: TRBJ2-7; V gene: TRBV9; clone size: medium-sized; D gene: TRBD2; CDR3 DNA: TGTGCCAGCAGCCCGCTAGCGGGGGGTTACGAGCAGTACTTC; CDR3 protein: CASSPLAGGYEQYF
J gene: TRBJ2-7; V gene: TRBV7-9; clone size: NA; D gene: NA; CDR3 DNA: TGTGCCAGCAGTTACGGGGGGCTGGGCGAGCAGTACTTC; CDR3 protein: CASSYGGLGEQYF
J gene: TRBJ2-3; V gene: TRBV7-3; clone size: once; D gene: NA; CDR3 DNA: TGTGCCAGCAGCCCCTACGGGGGTCGGGACACAGATACGCAGTATTTT; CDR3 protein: CASSPYGGRDTDTQYF
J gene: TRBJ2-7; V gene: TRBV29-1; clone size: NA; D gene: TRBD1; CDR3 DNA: TGCAGCGTCGAACGGGGACAGGGGAGGGAGCAGTACTTC; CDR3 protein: CSVERGQGREQYF
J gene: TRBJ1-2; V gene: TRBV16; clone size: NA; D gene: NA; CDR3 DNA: TGTGCCAGCAGCCGAGGGGGATCTAACTATGGCTACACCTTC; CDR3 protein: CASSRGGSNYGYTF
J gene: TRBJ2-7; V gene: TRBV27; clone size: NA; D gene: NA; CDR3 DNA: TGTGCCAGCAGGGATGGGGGAGCCTACGAGCAGTACTTC; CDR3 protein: CASRDGGAYEQYF
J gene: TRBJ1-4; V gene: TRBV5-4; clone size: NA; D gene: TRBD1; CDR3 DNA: TGTGCCAGCAGCTTCCAGGGGGCGGCTAATGAAAAACTGTTTTTT; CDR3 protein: CASSFQGAANEKLFF
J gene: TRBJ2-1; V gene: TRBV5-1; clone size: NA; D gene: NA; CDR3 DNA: TGCGCCAGCAGCGCGCAGGAAGGGGGGCGGAATGAGCAGTTCTTC; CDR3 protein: CASSAQEGGRNEQFF
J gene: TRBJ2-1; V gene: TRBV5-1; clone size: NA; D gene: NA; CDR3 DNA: TGCGCCAGCAGCTCGGACGGAACCTACAATGAGCAGTTCTTC; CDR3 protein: CASSSDGTYNEQFF
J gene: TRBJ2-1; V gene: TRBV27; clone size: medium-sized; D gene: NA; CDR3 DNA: TGTGCCAGCAAGGAGCGTCCTCACTACAATGAGCAGTTCTTC; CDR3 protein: CASKERPHYNEQFF
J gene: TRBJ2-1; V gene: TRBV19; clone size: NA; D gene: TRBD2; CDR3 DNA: TGTGCCAGTAGTCCTGGTTGGCTAGCGGATGAGCAGTTCTTC; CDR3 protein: CASSPGWLADEQFF
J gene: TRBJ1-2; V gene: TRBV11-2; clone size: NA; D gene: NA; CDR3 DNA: TGTGCCAGCAGCTTAGACGTCCCGCAGGAGTACCTCTATGGCTACACCTTC; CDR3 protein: CASSLDVPQEYLYGYTF
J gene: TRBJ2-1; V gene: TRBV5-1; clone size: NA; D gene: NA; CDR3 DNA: TGCGCCAGCAGCTTGGGGCCCCCTAACAATGAGCAGTTCTTC; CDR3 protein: CASSLGPPNNEQFF
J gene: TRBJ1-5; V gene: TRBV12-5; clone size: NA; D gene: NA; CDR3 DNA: TGTGCTAGTGGCCAACAGGGATCTCGGAATCAGCCCCAGCATTTT; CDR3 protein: CASGQQGSRNQPQHF
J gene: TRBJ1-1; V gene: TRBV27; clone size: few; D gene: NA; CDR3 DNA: TGTGCCAGCAGGACACAGGAGAACACTGAAGCTTTCTTT; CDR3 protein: CASRTQENTEAFF
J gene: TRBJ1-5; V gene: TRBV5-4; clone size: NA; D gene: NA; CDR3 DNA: TGTGCCAGCAGCTTGAATTGGGATCAGCCCCAGCATTTT; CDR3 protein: CASSLNWDQPQHF
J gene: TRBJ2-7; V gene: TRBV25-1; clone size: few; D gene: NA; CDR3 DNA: TGTGCCTGTCAATGGGGGCCGGGGGAGCAGTACTTC; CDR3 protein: CACQWGPGEQYF
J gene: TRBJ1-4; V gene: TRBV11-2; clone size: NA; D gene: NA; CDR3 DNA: TGTGCCAGCAGTCTGGGGGGCCAAACTAATGAAAAACTGTTTTTT; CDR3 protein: CASSLGGQTNEKLFF
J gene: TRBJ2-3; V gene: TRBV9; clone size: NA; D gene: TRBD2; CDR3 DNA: TGTGCCAGCAGCTCCCGAGGCCCGGGACTAGCGGGGGGGCGGGGTACAGATACGCAGTATTTT; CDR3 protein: CASSSRGPGLAGGRGTDTQYF
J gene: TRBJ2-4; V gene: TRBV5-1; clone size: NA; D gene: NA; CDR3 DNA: TGCGCCAGCAGGGGAGTAGGGACGGCCAAAAACATTCAGTACTTC; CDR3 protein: CASRGVGTAKNIQYF
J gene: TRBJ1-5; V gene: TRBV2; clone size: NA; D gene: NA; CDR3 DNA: TGTGCCAGCAGTGGGGGTGCCGGGAATCAGCCCCAGCATTTT; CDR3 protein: CASSGGAGNQPQHF
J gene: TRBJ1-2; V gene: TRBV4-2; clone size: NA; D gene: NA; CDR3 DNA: TGTGCCAGCAGCCAAAATCTTCAGGGCGCCTTGGGCTACACCTTC; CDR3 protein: CASSQNLQGALGYTF
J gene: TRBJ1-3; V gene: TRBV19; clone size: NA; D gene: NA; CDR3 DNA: TGTGCCAGTAGTATGACAGGAATTGGAAACACCATATATTTT; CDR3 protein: CASSMTGIGNTIYF
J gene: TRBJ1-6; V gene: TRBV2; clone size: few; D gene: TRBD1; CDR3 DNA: TGTGCCAGCAGTTCCCATTGGACAGGGGGAGGATCACCCCTCCACTTT; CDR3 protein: CASSSHWTGGGSPLHF
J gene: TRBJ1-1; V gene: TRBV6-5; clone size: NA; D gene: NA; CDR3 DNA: TGTGCCAGCACCGGGGGACCGGGGGACACTGAAGCTTTCTTT; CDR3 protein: CASTGGPGDTEAFF
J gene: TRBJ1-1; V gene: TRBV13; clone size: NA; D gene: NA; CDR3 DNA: TGTGCCAGCAGCGGGGCGGGGGGGACTGAAGCTTTCTTT; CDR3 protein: CASSGAGGTEAFF